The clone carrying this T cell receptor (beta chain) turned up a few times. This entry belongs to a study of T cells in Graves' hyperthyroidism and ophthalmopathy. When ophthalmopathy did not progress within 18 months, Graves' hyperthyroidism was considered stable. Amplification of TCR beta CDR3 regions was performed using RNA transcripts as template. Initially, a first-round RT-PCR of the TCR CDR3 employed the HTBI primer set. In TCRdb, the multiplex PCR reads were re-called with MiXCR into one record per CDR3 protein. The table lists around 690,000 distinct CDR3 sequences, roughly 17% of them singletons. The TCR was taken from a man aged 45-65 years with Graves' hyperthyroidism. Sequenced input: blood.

This chain's CDR3 is CASSPRRVSTDTQYF. For the CDR3, the DNA is TGTGCCAGCAGCCCACGGAGAGTTAGCACAGATACGCAGTATTTT. This rearrangement joins TRBV7-8 to TRBJ2-3; D uncertain. This CDR3 spans 15 amino acids. Germline V gives CDR1 SGHVS, CDR2 FQNEAQ. Trimming cost V 5 bases and J 0 bases, with 12 bases left between them.